A selection of T cell receptor beta chains follows, all from one sample in a study of blood T cell repertoires in COVID-19. Sequencing was performed with immunoSEQ multiplex PCR; in TCRdb, only in-frame clones are kept and a portion is missing. This sample has about 300,000 clones, with approximately 90% found just once. Material: PBMCs or T cells enriched from blood (not recorded which). These receptors all stem from a man under 40 who had recovered from COVID-19. Both conserved end residues are part of each CDR3. The D gene is left open where the match is weak. Clone size is shown for a subset of rows, as once, few, many or a class of expanded clone.

>TRBV10-1|-|14|TRBJ2-5|-
TGCGCCAGCAGTGTGGGAGGCTCCCAAGAGACCCAGTACTTC
CASSVGGSQETQYF
>TRBV27|-|15|TRBJ2-1|TRBD1
TGTGCCAGCAGGGTACTCGGGACAGCAAACAATGAGCAGTTCTTC
CASRVLGTANNEQFF
>TRBV4-1|once|14|TRBJ2-7|-
TGCGCCAGCAGCCAGGAGGGCCTAGGCTACGAGCAGTACTTC
CASSQEGLGYEQYF
>TRBV14|-|17|TRBJ1-1|TRBD1
TGTGCCAGCAGCCACGACGCCGGGACAGGGATATTTGAGGGAGCTTTCTTT
CASSHDAGTGIFEGAFF
>TRBV19|-|20|TRBJ2-4|TRBD1
TGTGCCAGTAGTATAGATCTTTGGACAGGGGTGCGTCAAACCAAAAACATTCAGTACTTC
CASSIDLWTGVRQTKNIQYF
>TRBV4-1|-|17|TRBJ1-1|TRBD1
TGCGCCAGCAGCCAAGAGGCAATTGGTGCAGGGGGCGGGGTGGCTTTCTTT
CASSQEAIGAGGGVAFF
>TRBV18|once|15|TRBJ2-1|-
TGTGCCAGCTCACCTACGGGGGGCCCTTACAATGAGCAGTTCTTC
CASSPTGGPYNEQFF
>TRBV7-8|-|16|TRBJ1-2|TRBD1
TGTGCCAGCAGACAGCCGGGACAGGGGGGGAACTATGGCTACACCTTC
CASRQPGQGGNYGYTF
>TRBV12-3/TRBV12-4|-|13|TRBJ1-2|TRBD1
TGTGCCAGCAGTTTTCAGGGGGCGCGTGGCTACACCTTC
CASSFQGARGYTF
>TRBV9|-|14|TRBJ1-2|-
TGTGCCAGCAGCGTCGGCGGGAGGGACTATGGCTACACCTTC
CASSVGGRDYGYTF
>TRBV13|-|14|TRBJ2-7|TRBD1
TGTGCCAGCAGCGGGGACAGGGGAACCTACGAGCAGTACTTC
CASSGDRGTYEQYF
>TRBV27|-|16|TRBJ1-6|-
TGTGCCAGCAGTTCACACCCCGGCACAGGGACATCACCCCTCCACTTT
CASSSHPGTGTSPLHF
>TRBV18|-|16|TRBJ1-3|-
TGTGCCAGCTCACCCGAACAGGGACTAGCCGGAAACACCATATATTTT
CASSPEQGLAGNTIYF
>TRBV7-6|-|19|TRBJ2-1|TRBD2
TGTGCCAGCAGCTTAGCCCAGCCGGGACTAGCGGGAGATTGGGCTGAGCAGTTCTTC
CASSLAQPGLAGDWAEQFF
>TRBV9|-|14|TRBJ2-1|TRBD2
TGTGCCAGCAGCGTAGCGGGAGGATTCAGTGAGCAGTTCTTC
CASSVAGGFSEQFF
>TRBV7-2|few|13|TRBJ1-5|-
TGTGCCAGCAGCTTAGCCTCGGATCAGCCCCAGCATTTT
CASSLASDQPQHF
>TRBV30|few|13|TRBJ2-2|-
TGTGCGATTGGACATACGAACACCGGGGAGCTGTTTTTT
CAIGHTNTGELFF
>TRBV28|-|14|TRBJ2-7|-
TGTGCCAGCAGTATCTCGGGTGCAAGCTACGAGCAGTACTTC
CASSISGASYEQYF
>TRBV3-1/TRBV3-2|once|15|TRBJ1-5|-
TGTGCCAGCAGCCAAGGGGGCGGCCGCAATCAGCCCCAGCATTTT
CASSQGGGRNQPQHF
>TRBV5-1|-|14|TRBJ1-2|-
TGCGCCAGCAGCTTGGCTCCAGCTAACTATGGCTACACCTTC
CASSLAPANYGYTF
>TRBV4-1|once|14|TRBJ2-5|-
TGCGCCAGCAGCACACCGGGACTCCAAGAGACCCAGTACTTC
CASSTPGLQETQYF
>TRBV30|-|13|TRBJ1-5|-
TGTGCCTGGAGTGGACAGAGCAATCAGCCCCAGCATTTT
CAWSGQSNQPQHF
>TRBV19|-|15|TRBJ1-5|TRBD1
TGTGCCATTCCGGACAGGGGGCTTTGCAATCAGCCCCAGCATTTT
CAIPDRGLCNQPQHF
>TRBV19|once|13|TRBJ1-2|-
TGTGCCAGTACCCTGACAGTTAACTATGGCTACACCTTC
CASTLTVNYGYTF
>TRBV5-8|-|15|TRBJ1-5|-
TGTGCCAGCAGCTTCAACAGGGCCCCCAATCAGCCCCAGCATTTT
CASSFNRAPNQPQHF
>TRBV5-1|-|15|TRBJ1-4|-
TGCGCCAGCAGCTTGTGGACAGCTAGGGGTGAAAAACTGTTTTTT
CASSLWTARGEKLFF
>TRBV18|-|15|TRBJ1-6|-
TGTGCCAGCTCTAATAGCAAGGTCGGGAATTCACCCCTCCACTTT
CASSNSKVGNSPLHF
>TRBV3-1/TRBV3-2|-|12|TRBJ1-2|-
TGTGCCAGCAGCCAAGCCAGGAATGGCTACACCTTC
CASSQARNGYTF
>TRBV7-2|-|12|TRBJ2-4|-
TGTGCCAGCAGCTTAGCTAGCAACATTCAGTACTTC
CASSLASNIQYF
>TRBV7-9|-|17|TRBJ1-3|-
TGTGCCAGCAGCTTAGGTCGTGTTTTTTCCTCTGGAAACACCATATATTTT
CASSLGRVFSSGNTIYF
>TRBV6-5|-|14|TRBJ1-2|-
TGTGCCAGCAGTCCCCAGACAGTAAACTATGGCTACACCTTC
CASSPQTVNYGYTF
>TRBV20-1|-|15|TRBJ2-5|TRBD2
TGCAGTGCTAGTTCTAGCGGGGGAATCCAAGAGACCCAGTACTTC
CSASSSGGIQETQYF
>TRBV27|-|16|TRBJ1-6|TRBD1
TGTGCCAGCAGTCCCAGGACAGGGGGCGCGAATTCACCCCTCCACTTT
CASSPRTGGANSPLHF
>TRBV5-4|-|16|TRBJ2-2|TRBD2
TGTGCCAGCAGCCCAGCCGGGACTAGCGGGACCGGGGAGCTGTTTTTT
CASSPAGTSGTGELFF
>TRBV6-5|-|13|TRBJ2-5|TRBD1
TGTGCCAGCAGACAGGGGACAAGGGAGACCCAGTACTTC
CASRQGTRETQYF
>TRBV5-1|-|14|TRBJ2-7|TRBD1
TGCGCCAGCAGCTCGACAGGGGGGAGCTACGAGCAGTACTTC
CASSSTGGSYEQYF
>TRBV6-5|-|14|TRBJ1-5|-
TGTGCCAGCGGGCGGGGTTCGAGCAATCAGCCCCAGCATTTT
CASGRGSSNQPQHF
>TRBV29-1|-|15|TRBJ1-1|-
TGCAGCGTTGAATCTTTTGCCACAGGGAACACTGAAGCTTTCTTT
CSVESFATGNTEAFF
>TRBV27|-|14|TRBJ1-1|-
TGTGCCAGCAGTCTACTCGGGGGAGTCACTGAAGCTTTCTTT
CASSLLGGVTEAFF
>TRBV30|-|13|TRBJ1-1|-
TGTGCCTGGAGTGGCGGGGTGAACACTGAAGCTTTCTTT
CAWSGGVNTEAFF
>TRBV15|-|14|TRBJ1-1|-
TGTGCCACCAGCAGAGGGGGGGTGAACACTGAAGCTTTCTTT
CATSRGGVNTEAFF
>TRBV2|few|18|TRBJ2-3|TRBD1
TGTGCCAGCAGTGTGTACCCCCCCCGGACAGGGGGTATAGATACGCAGTATTTT
CASSVYPPRTGGIDTQYF
>TRBV3-1/TRBV3-2|-|14|TRBJ1-1|-
TGTGCCAGCAGCCCTGGGAGGGAGAACACTGAAGCTTTCTTT
CASSPGRENTEAFF
>TRBV7-9|-|13|TRBJ2-7|-
TGTGCCAGCAGCTTAAGTCTATCGGGCGAGCAGTACTTC
CASSLSLSGEQYF